These 16 T cell receptor beta chains were all obtained from the same sample, sequenced in a study of cytomegalovirus exposure and HLA in healthy donors. A multiplex PCR was run with 60 Vbeta primers and 13 Jbeta primers. Sequencing was performed with immunoSEQ multiplex PCR; in TCRdb, only in-frame clones are kept and a portion is missing. The sample consists of tens of thousands of clones, approximately 71% of them appearing once. The sample was PBMCs. The receptors stem from a man aged 25-45 years in good health and CMV-seronegative.

The rearrangement links TRBV6-5 to TRBJ2-5; 10 positions match TRBD1. Germline CDR1 is MNHEY and CDR2 is SVGAGI. The CDR3 length is 15 residues. With 3 bases clipped from V and 5 bases from J, the junction kept 6 bases outside the gene matches. The CDR3 loop is CASSYETGGLETQYF. In DNA form, the CDR3 reads TGTGCCAGCAGTTATGAGACAGGGGGCCTGGAGACCCAGTACTTC.

This clone showed up just a few times. The chain uses TRBV19 and TRBJ1-5; D may be TRBD1 (6 bases). The CDR3 is 15 residues long. Germline V gene sequence: CDR1 LNHDA, CDR2 SQIVND (reference sequence). V lost 5 bases, J lost 4 bases, and 15 bases lay in between. This CDR3 reads CASSLDRAWNQPQHF. For the CDR3, the DNA is TGTGCCAGTAGTTTGGACAGAGCGTGGAATCAGCCCCAGCATTTT.

V usage is TRBV30 and J usage is TRBJ2-5; D might be TRBD2 (6 bases). CDR1 and CDR2 (germline): GTSNPN, SVGIG (reference sequence). V gave up 0 bases and J gave up 5 bases, with 13 bases separating them. The CDR3 is made up of 14 amino acids. The CDR3 region is CAWSVRGSRETQYF. DNA for the CDR3: TGTGCCTGGAGTGTACGGGGGTCGCGGGAGACCCAGTACTTC.

The gene calls are TRBV5-1 and TRBJ2-3, with 11 bases that match TRBD1. The CDR3 loop spans 15 amino acids. Trimming removed 4 bases from V and 3 bases from J; junction bases left unmatched: 4. Germline V gene data show CDR1 as SGHRS and CDR2 as YFSETQ. The CDR3 sequence is CASSPGTGGTDTQYF. CDR3 nucleotide sequence: TGCGCCAGCAGCCCTGGGACAGGGGGAACAGATACGCAGTATTTT.

The V call is TRBV18, the J call TRBJ1-1; D unclear. The length of the CDR3 is 14 residues. Germline CDR1 and CDR2: KGHSH and LQKENI. Trimming shortened V by 0 bases and J by 7 bases, and 12 bases separated the two germline ends. DNA for the CDR3: TGTGCCAGCTCACCACCGTCGACTTCAAGTGAAGCTTTCTTT. It encodes CASSPPSTSSEAFF.

The chain uses TRBV11-2 and TRBJ2-5, with a possible D match to TRBD1 (6 bases). Looked up from germline, CDR1 is SGHAT and CDR2 is FQNNGV. There are 14 residues in the CDR3. The ends were cut back, 5 bases at V and 1 base at J, with 11 bases in the middle. The CDR3 spells CASSLTGPQETQYF. The CDR3 DNA sequence: TGTGCCAGCAGCCTGACAGGACCCCAAGAGACCCAGTACTTC.

As DNA, the CDR3 is TGCGCCAGCAGCTTTCAGGGGAGCTCCTACAATGAGCAGTTCTTC. As protein: CASSFQGSSYNEQFF. The gene calls are TRBV5-1 and TRBJ2-1; D perhaps matches TRBD1 (6 bases). Germline V lookup: CDR1 SGHRS, CDR2 YFSETQ. CDR3 length: 15 amino acids. Trimming took off 2 bases at V and 0 bases at J, with 9 bases between the two ends.

This chain joins TRBV6-1 and TRBJ2-3, with D maybe TRBD2 (5 bases). Germline lookup yields CDR1 MNHNS and CDR2 SASEGT. The CDR3 is 15 amino acids. V was clipped by 6 bases and J by 0 bases, with 13 bases between them. The CDR3 here is CASRLRGSSTDTQYF. DNA for the CDR3: TGTGCCAGCAGGCTCCGAGGGAGTAGCACAGATACGCAGTATTTT.

The chain has TRBV30 and TRBJ2-7, with 7 bases fitting TRBD1. V was pared by 0 bases and J by 2 bases, with 4 bases of the junction left unmatched. This CDR3 has 14 residues. Germline-derived CDR1 and CDR2 are GTSNPN and SVGIG (reference sequence). The CDR3 loop is CAWSVSQGAYEQYF. The CDR3 DNA reads TGTGCCTGGAGTGTATCCCAGGGGGCCTACGAGCAGTACTTC.

For the CDR3, the DNA is TGTGCCAGCAGTCCAAGGAGGGATACGCAGTATTTT. Amino acid sequence: CASSPRRDTQYF. The J gene is TRBJ2-3, the V gene TRBV2; D is possibly TRBD2 (5 bases). The CDR3 length is 12 residues. The V end was cut by 5 bases, the J end by 6 bases, with 9 bases between. The germline CDR1 and CDR2 sequences are SNHLY and FYNNEI. Using reference TRBV2 and TRBJ2-3 for the parts outside the CDR3, the full variable domain is EPEVTQTPSHQVTQMGQEVILRCVPISNHLYFYWYRQILGQKVEFLVSFYNNEISEKSEIFDDQFSVERPDGSNFTLKIRSTKLEDSAMYFCASSPRRDTQYFGPGTRLTVL.

The CDR3 coding sequence is TGTGCCAGCAGTAATGACAGGGGGCGGACTGAAGCTTTCTTT. Translation: CASSNDRGRTEAFF. The chain is built from TRBV6-1 and TRBJ1-1; 10 positions match TRBD1. The CDR3 totals 14 residues. With V trimmed by 5 bases and J by 5 bases, 5 bases remained unmatched. CDR1 and CDR2 (germline): MNHNS, SASEGT.

The chain is built from TRBV5-1 and TRBJ1-1, with D possibly TRBD1 on 6 matching bases. V was cut by 5 bases and J by 0 bases, with 17 bases left in between. Germline lookup yields CDR1 SGHRS and CDR2 YFSETQ. This CDR3 has 16 amino acids. CDR3 in DNA: TGCGCCAGCAGGATACTACAGGGAACCATGAACACTGAAGCTTTCTTT. It specifies CASRILQGTMNTEAFF.

The chain employs TRBV19 and TRBJ1-2; tentative D call: TRBD1 (6 bases). The germline V and J ends were trimmed by 7 bases and 2 bases, with 20 bases remaining between them. Germline CDR1 and CDR2: LNHDA and SQIVND (reference sequence). CDR3 length: 16 amino acids. CDR3 loop: CASTNDQGPPNYGYTF. The DNA for the CDR3 is TGTGCCAGTACTAACGACCAGGGGCCTCCGAACTATGGCTACACCTTC.

In its sample, this clone was seen a few times. The rearrangement uses TRBV18 and TRBJ1-4; maybe TRBD1 (5 bases). Trimming removed 3 bases from V and 3 bases from J, with 14 bases in between. The CDR3 totals 16 residues. The germline gives CDR1 KGHSH, CDR2 LQKENI. The CDR3 DNA is TGTGCCAGCTCACCCCTTGCCGCCAGGGCTAATGAAAAACTGTTTTTT. Encoded protein: CASSPLAARANEKLFF.

This clone was detected once. The chain links TRBV11-2 to TRBJ2-4, with D unclear. CDR1 is SGHAT, CDR2 FQNNGV, per germline. This CDR3 comprises 15 residues. Trimming took off 2 bases at V and 0 bases at J, with 8 bases between the two ends. CDR3 DNA sequence: TGTGCCAGCAGCTTACAACACGAAGCCAAAAACATTCAGTACTTC. It codes for CASSLQHEAKNIQYF. Full variable domain (remainder filled in from reference TRBV11-2 and TRBJ2-4): EAGVAQSPRYKIIEKRQSVAFWCNPISGHATLYWYQQILGQGPKLLIQFQNNGVVDDSQLPKDRFSAERLKGVDSTLKIQPAKLEDSAVYLCASSLQHEAKNIQYFGAGTRLSVL.

The table lists this clone with a few counts. V is TRBV19 and J is TRBJ1-1; 8 bases align to TRBD1. Germline values: CDR1 LNHDA, CDR2 SQIVND (reference sequence). V dropped 5 bases and J dropped 7; count of bases not matched to a gene: 6. The CDR3 is 13 amino acids. CDR3 residues: CASSPGQGYEAFF. DNA of the CDR3: TGTGCCAGTAGTCCCGGACAGGGATATGAAGCTTTCTTT.